The next 27 T cell receptor beta chains were all read from a single sample in a study of blood T cell repertoires in COVID-19. The repertoire was sequenced with immunoSEQ multiplex PCR; TCRdb's copy has only in-frame clones and lacks some. The sample has 190,000 or so clones, around 82% seen once. The sequencing input was PBMCs or T cells enriched from blood (not recorded which). The receptors were gathered from a man in his forties or fifties who had recovered from COVID-19.

The chain links TRBV28 to TRBJ1-6; 8 bases line up with TRBD1. Germline V gene sequence: CDR1 MDHEN, CDR2 SYDVKM. After removal of 2 bases from V and 1 base from J, the junction contained 7 bases not matched to a gene. The CDR3 consists of 18 residues. In DNA, the CDR3 is TGTGCCAGCAGTTTAGGACAGGGATTAGGATCCTATAATTCACCCCTCCACTTT. Translation: CASSLGQGLGSYNSPLHF.

CDR3 protein: CASSQDWPGGPSVTQYF. The CDR3, as DNA: TGCGCCAGCAGCCAAGATTGGCCCGGAGGCCCCAGTGTGACCCAGTACTTC. The chain links TRBV4-1 to TRBJ2-5, with D perhaps matching TRBD2 (5 bases). With 0 bases removed from V and 7 bases from J, the gap between germline ends came to 21 bases. Germline-derived CDR1 and CDR2 are MGHRA and YSYEKL. The CDR3 runs to 17 residues.

The chain is built from TRBV7-8 and TRBJ2-7, with TRBD2 identical over 12 bases. CDR3 length: 15 residues. Germline CDR1 and CDR2: SGHVS and FQNEAQ. J gave up 6 bases and V 2 bases, and 5 bases lay outside the gene matches. The CDR3 region is CASSLRLAGVREQYF. CDR3 coding DNA: TGTGCCAGCAGCTTAAGACTAGCGGGAGTTCGCGAGCAGTACTTC.

This clone has a handful of counts. The V call is TRBV14, the J call TRBJ1-1, with 7 bases matching TRBD1. CDR1 SGHDN and CDR2 FVKESK come from the germline V gene. CDR3 length: 12 amino acids. J gave up 6 bases and V 4 bases, and 2 bases lay outside the gene matches. The CDR3 spells CASSLGTAEAFF. CDR3 nucleotide sequence: TGTGCCAGCAGCCTCGGGACAGCTGAAGCTTTCTTT.

The chain has TRBV7-9 and TRBJ2-7; perhaps TRBD1 as D (6 bases). This CDR3 region has 15 residues. Germline loops: CDR1 SEHNR, CDR2 FQNEAQ (reference sequence). Trimming removed 7 bases from V and 2 bases from J, with 18 bases in between. Here the CDR3 DNA reads TGTGCCAGCAACCCAGCCGCAGGGGACACCTACGAGCAGTACGTC. Translated, it gives CASNPAAGDTYEQYV.

The J gene is TRBJ2-3, the V gene TRBV4-1, with 10 bases fitting TRBD2. Unmatched junction bases numbered 4, after V lost 3 bases and J lost 1 base. In germline, CDR1 is MGHRA, CDR2 YSYEKL. This CDR3 is built from 16 residues. The CDR3 is CASSHPGLAGTDTQYF. The CDR3 nucleotides read TGCGCCAGCAGCCACCCAGGACTAGCGGGCACAGATACGCAGTATTTT.

The V and J genes are TRBV5-1 and TRBJ2-3, with TRBD2 matching 14 bases. This CDR3 has 17 amino acids. J was trimmed by 1 base and V by 4 bases; bases with no gene match: 5. The germline CDR1 and CDR2 sequences are SGHRS and YFSETQ. The CDR3 protein is CASSIGLAGGGTDTQYF. DNA for the CDR3: TGCGCCAGCAGCATCGGACTAGCGGGAGGAGGCACAGATACGCAGTATTTT. The full variable domain, its missing parts supplied by reference TRBV5-1 and TRBJ2-3, is KAGVTQTPRYLIKTRGQQVTLSCSPISGHRSVSWYQQTPGQGLQFLFEYFSETQRNKGNFPGRFSGRQFSNSRSEMNVSTLELGDSALYLCASSIGLAGGGTDTQYFGPGTRLTVL.

V gene TRBV27 combines with J gene TRBJ1-2, with D perhaps TRBD1 (5 bases). Trimming shortened V by 6 bases and J by 8 bases, and 13 bases separated the two germline ends. Germline assignment: CDR1 MNHEY and CDR2 SMNVEV (reference sequence). The CDR3 is 12 amino acids. The CDR3 DNA reads TGTGCCAGCAGGAGTAACAGGCAGGGCTACACCTTC. It specifies CASRSNRQGYTF.

This clone was recorded only once. J is TRBJ1-4 and V is TRBV7-2, with 7 positions matching TRBD1. The germline CDR1 and CDR2 sequences are SGHTA and FQGNSA. Unmatched junction bases numbered 12, after V lost 1 base and J lost 10 bases. The CDR3 has 16 residues. This CDR3 reads CASSLVSRGRGVKLFF. As DNA, the CDR3 is TGTGCCAGCAGCTTAGTATCAAGGGGGCGAGGAGTAAAACTGTTTTTT.

This chain uses TRBV11-1 with TRBJ2-2, with a possible D match to TRBD2 (5 bases). The CDR3 loop spans 15 amino acids. Germline CDR1 and CDR2: SGHAT and FQDESV (reference sequence). V lost 5 bases and J 5 bases, leaving 15 bases between the germline ends. CDR3 coding DNA: TGTGCCAGCAGCCGACCACGGGATCCAACCGGGGAGCTGTTTTTT. It specifies CASSRPRDPTGELFF.

The chain recombines TRBV19 with TRBJ1-5; 8 bases fit TRBD1. The CDR3 spans 14 residues. V shed 5 bases, J shed 3 bases, and the junction held 3 bases outside the gene matches. The germline gives CDR1 LNHDA, CDR2 SQIVND (reference sequence). The CDR3: CASSPDRDNQPQHF. CDR3 in DNA: TGTGCCAGTAGTCCGGACAGGGACAATCAGCCCCAGCATTTT.

The V call is TRBV6-5, the J call TRBJ1-2; maybe TRBD1 (5 bases). The V end lost 4 bases, the J end lost 8 bases, and 14 bases lay between the germline ends. The CDR3 is made up of 13 amino acids. Per germline, CDR1 MNHEY and CDR2 SVGAGI. CDR3 DNA sequence: TGTGCCAGCAGTTTCCCCGGGGGGGAGGGCTACACCTTC. This sequence encodes CASSFPGGEGYTF.

The chain joins TRBV4-1 to TRBJ2-1, with 12 bases identical to TRBD2. The V segment lost 4 bases and the J segment 2 bases; nucleotides outside the gene matches: 9. CDR1 MGHRA and CDR2 YSYEKL come from the germline V gene. This CDR3 region has 18 residues. CDR3 region: CASSRGLAGGRPYNEQFF. The CDR3 nucleotides read TGCGCCAGCAGCCGGGGGCTAGCGGGAGGGCGTCCCTACAATGAGCAGTTCTTC.

This clone was observed a few times. V usage is TRBV28 and J usage is TRBJ2-2, with 7 bases fitting TRBD2. CDR1 and CDR2 (germline): MDHEN, SYDVKM. V lost 4 bases, J lost 5 bases, and 7 bases stayed unmatched. The CDR3 extends over 15 amino acids. CDR3 in amino acids: CASSSPGGGTGELFF. In nucleotides, the CDR3 is TGTGCCAGCAGTTCCCCGGGGGGAGGAACCGGGGAGCTGTTTTTT.

The V and J genes are TRBV20-1 and TRBJ2-1, with a tentative D call TRBD1 (5 bases). This CDR3 has 11 amino acids. In germline, CDR1 is DFQATT, CDR2 SNEGSKA (reference sequence). V gave up 4 bases and J gave up 14 bases, with 15 bases separating them. The CDR3 sequence is CSANPQGAEFF. Here the CDR3 DNA reads TGCAGTGCTAACCCTCAGGGTGCGGAGTTCTTC.

The chain carries TRBV6-5 and TRBJ1-2, with D unresolved. The CDR3 is 13 amino acids. CDR1 is MNHEY, CDR2 SVGAGI, per germline. The ends were cut back, 4 bases at V and 2 bases at J, with 8 bases in the middle. CDR3 nucleotide sequence: TGTGCCAGCAGTTTGAACAGCAACTATGGCTACACCTTC. Its protein product is CASSLNSNYGYTF.

This clone was seen once. The chain couples TRBV7-9 to TRBJ1-2; D is possibly TRBD1 (5 bases). The V end was cut by 3 bases, the J end by 3 bases, with 8 bases between. In germline, CDR1 is SEHNR, CDR2 FQNEAQ (reference sequence). The CDR3 covers 13 residues. The CDR3, as DNA: TGTGCCAGCAGCTTCGCAGGGCACTATGGCTACACCTTC. Protein product: CASSFAGHYGYTF.

Note on this clone: Within the sample, other DNA sequences also encode this same CDR3. The chain recombines TRBV29-1 with TRBJ2-7; TRBD1 matches 9 bases. This CDR3 is built from 13 residues. The V gene end was trimmed by 6 bases and the J gene end by 4 bases; junction bases not matched to a gene: 7. CDR1 SQVTM and CDR2 ANQGSEA come from the germline V gene. For the CDR3, the DNA is TGCAGCGTGGCCCCGGGACAGGGATACGAGCAGTACTTC. This codes for CSVAPGQGYEQYF.

The J gene is TRBJ1-6, the V gene TRBV7-2; D remains unclear. The CDR3 loop spans 15 amino acids. Per the germline V gene, CDR1 is SGHTA and CDR2 is FQGNSA. Trimming shortened V by 2 bases and J by 8 bases, and 13 bases separated the two germline ends. CDR3 nucleotide sequence: TGTGCCAGCAGCTTATGGTCAGGTCGAGATTCACCCCTCCACTTT. The encoded protein is CASSLWSGRDSPLHF.

A note on this clone: This CDR3 is also generated by other DNA sequences in the sample. The chain links TRBV7-9 to TRBJ1-5, with 10 bases identical to TRBD1. Germline CDR1 SEHNR, CDR2 FQNEAQ (reference sequence). The CDR3 loop spans 14 amino acids. Trimming removed 5 bases from V and 6 bases from J; junction bases left unmatched: 4. CDR3 DNA: TGTGCCAGCAGCCCGACAGGGGGCGGTCAGCCCCAGCATTTT. Protein product: CASSPTGGGQPQHF.

The table lists this clone with a count of one. The chain employs TRBV4-3 and TRBJ2-3; 10 bases fit TRBD2. This CDR3 comprises 17 residues. After removal of 1 base from V and 0 bases from J, the junction contained 4 bases not matched to a gene. Germline V lookup: CDR1 LGHNA, CDR2 YSLEER. The CDR3 DNA is TGCGCCAGCAGCCAAGCCCGGACTAGCGGTAGCACAGATACGCAGTATTTT. Translation: CASSQARTSGSTDTQYF.

This CDR3 is CASSSRTGRPSGANVLTF. The CDR3 nucleotides are TGTGCCAGCAGTTCCAGGACAGGAAGACCTTCTGGGGCCAACGTCCTGACTTTC. The chain couples TRBV6-2 or TRBV6-3 to TRBJ2-6; 7 bases agree with TRBD1. In germline, CDR1 is MNHEY, CDR2 SVGEGT. The CDR3 consists of 18 residues. The V segment lost 4 bases and the J segment 1 base; nucleotides outside the gene matches: 10.

The chain employs TRBV27 and TRBJ2-7; maybe TRBD2 (5 bases). V was pared by 6 bases and J by 2 bases, with 11 bases between. Germline V gives CDR1 MNHEY, CDR2 SMNVEV (reference sequence). This CDR3 is built from 13 residues. The CDR3 here is CASRGVGTYEQYF. DNA for the CDR3: TGTGCCAGCAGGGGAGTAGGAACCTACGAGCAGTACTTC.

The chain links TRBV10-3 to TRBJ1-2; unclear D gene. CDR3 length equals 13 residues. V lost 3 bases and J lost 8, with 13 bases in between. In germline, CDR1 is ENHRY, CDR2 SYGVKD. Written as DNA, the CDR3 is TGTGCCATCAGTGATTTTCGAAAGAGGGGCTACACCTTC. The encoded protein is CAISDFRKRGYTF.

V is TRBV5-1 and J is TRBJ2-1; D uncertain. CDR3 length: 15 amino acids. V was pared by 4 bases and J by 1 base, with 12 bases between. CDR1 and CDR2 from the germline V gene are SGHRS and YFSETQ. The CDR3 DNA reads as TGCGCCAGCAGCGACTCTTTGGGTTCCTACAATGAGCAGTTCTTC. Translation gives CASSDSLGSYNEQFF.

CDR3 nucleotides: TGTGCCTGGAGAGACAGGGGGCAGTATGGCTACACCTTC. Translating it yields CAWRDRGQYGYTF. The chain couples TRBV30 to TRBJ1-2, with 10 positions matching TRBD1. Losses at the gene ends were 3 bases for V and 5 bases for J; bases not matched to a gene: 3. Germline V gene data show CDR1 as GTSNPN and CDR2 as SVGIG (reference sequence). The CDR3 sequence is 13 residues long.

The V gene is TRBV6-5, the J gene TRBJ1-6; 9 bases are a match to TRBD1. Per the germline V gene, CDR1 is MNHEY and CDR2 is SVGAGI. The CDR3 covers 16 residues. V lost 2 bases to trimming and J lost 10 bases; unmatched junction nucleotides: 9. Written as DNA, the CDR3 is TGTGCCAGCAGTTACAGAGCAGGGACAGGGATCTCACCCCTCCACTTT. Residues: CASSYRAGTGISPLHF.